These 8 T cell receptor beta chains came from one sample sequenced in a study of blood T cell repertoires in COVID-19. Only in-frame clones appear in the TCRdb table, and some are missing; sequencing was by immunoSEQ multiplex PCR. This sample has hundreds of thousands of clones; 70% to 90% occur once, and the top ten carry around 0.92%. The sample taken for sequencing was peripheral blood. These receptors were taken from a man between 18 and 29 years old with COVID-19, enrolled during active disease.

This clone was detected only once. V and J are TRBV29-1 and TRBJ1-2; D is perhaps TRBD1 (5 bases). V shed 7 bases and J shed 4 bases, with 13 bases lying between them. Germline V CDR1 and CDR2: SQVTM, ANQGSEA. The CDR3 contains 12 residues. CDR3 region: CSAARESYGYTF. The CDR3 coding sequence is TGCAGCGCTGCCAGGGAATCCTATGGCTACACCTTC.

The rearrangement links TRBV15 to TRBJ1-4; D is undetermined. The CDR3 spans 16 residues. Deletions cut 5 bases from V and 0 bases from J, with 13 bases between. The germline V gene encodes CDR1 LNHNV and CDR2 YYDKDF (reference sequence). CDR3 sequence (DNA): TGTGCCACCAGCTCCCGCGGGGTGGCAACTAATGAAAAACTGTTTTTT. It encodes CATSSRGVATNEKLFF. Complete variable domain (other parts from reference TRBV15 and TRBJ1-4): DAMVIQNPRYQVTQFGKPVTLSCSQTLNHNVMYWYQQKSSQAPKLLFHYYDKDFNNEADTPDNFQSRRPNTSFCFLDIRSPGLGDTAMYLCATSSRGVATNEKLFFGSGTQLSVL.

This chain joins TRBV19 and TRBJ1-5; TRBD1 is a possible D gene (6 bases). Trimming took 1 base from V and 5 from J, leaving 21 bases between them. Per germline, CDR1 LNHDA and CDR2 SQIVND (reference sequence). The CDR3 runs 18 residues. The CDR3 loop is CASSIVIGVAGADQPQHF. For the CDR3, the DNA is TGTGCCAGTAGTATAGTTATAGGGGTGGCGGGGGCGGATCAGCCCCAGCATTTT.

This clone was recorded a few times. The chain employs TRBV9 and TRBJ2-1; 7 bases are shared with TRBD2. Germline V gene lookup returns CDR1 SGDLS and CDR2 YYNGEE. CDR3 length equals 15 residues. V shed 4 bases, J shed 6 bases, and the junction held 10 bases outside the gene matches. The DNA for the CDR3 is TGTGCCAGCAGCCCCAAGGGCGGGAGAAGCAATGAGCAGTTCTTC. Protein product: CASSPKGGRSNEQFF.

The rearrangement joins TRBV19 to TRBJ2-7, with TRBD1 identical over 8 bases. The germline V gene has CDR1 LNHDA and CDR2 SQIVND (reference sequence). The CDR3 has 14 amino acids. The V gene end was trimmed by 2 bases and the J gene end by 4 bases; junction bases not matched to a gene: 4. CDR3 bases: TGTGCCAGTAGTATAAGGACAGGGCGGTACGAGCAGTACTTC. This codes for CASSIRTGRYEQYF.

The chain carries TRBV5-1 and TRBJ2-3; D may be TRBD1 (5 bases). Per germline, CDR1 SGHRS and CDR2 YFSETQ. V lost 4 bases to trimming and J lost 2 bases, with 11 bases between them. This CDR3 region has 14 residues. CDR3 DNA: TGCGCCAGCAGCACTGGGGCAGACACAGATACGCAGTATTTT. Translated, it gives CASSTGADTDTQYF.

The V and J genes are TRBV2 and TRBJ2-1; D gene unclear. The V end was cut by 11 bases, the J end by 0 bases, with 5 bases between. CDR3 size: 11 residues. Germline-derived CDR1 and CDR2 are SNHLY and FYNNEI. CDR3: CARGSYNEQFF. CDR3 bases: TGTGCCCGCGGCTCCTACAATGAGCAGTTCTTC.

This clone was found many times. Additional DNA sequences in this sample encode the identical CDR3. CDR3 loop: CASSMGTSPETQYF. The CDR3 region has the DNA TGTGCCAGTAGTATGGGGACTAGCCCAGAGACCCAGTACTTC. The chain is built from TRBV19 and TRBJ2-5; 9 bases match TRBD2. The CDR3 runs to 14 residues. CDR1 is LNHDA, CDR2 SQIVND, per germline (reference sequence). V lost 3 bases and J lost 4; bases outside the gene matches: 3.